The rows below give T cell receptor beta chains drawn from one sample of a study of cytomegalovirus exposure and HLA in healthy donors. Libraries were prepared by immunoSEQ multiplex PCR; TCRdb keeps only in-frame clonotypes and omits some of them. The profile shows 150,000 to 200,000 clones, 70% to 85% of them singletons. Material: PBMCs. The receptors stem from a human donor in good health. The CDR3 runs from the conserved cysteine through the conserved F or W. Each record gives: V gene, clone size, J gene, D gene, CDR3 DNA, CDR3 protein. D genes are given only for firm matches. A clone size is listed for some rows: how often the clone was seen (once, few, many), or a class if it is expanded.

TRBV5-5	.	TRBJ1-5	TRBD1	TGTGCCAGCAGCTTGACAGGGGGAAGCAATCAGCCCCAGCATTTT	CASSLTGGSNQPQHF
TRBV13	.	TRBJ2-7	.	TGTGCCAGCAGCCTTAAGACAGTATCCTACGAGCAGTACTTC	CASSLKTVSYEQYF
TRBV19	few	TRBJ1-5	.	TGTGCCAGTAGTATAGATCAGGGGTCTCGGCCCCAGCATTTT	CASSIDQGSRPQHF
TRBV5-5	.	TRBJ2-7	TRBD2	TGTGCCAGCAGCTTGGGACTAGCGGGGGGGCCCATTTACGAGCAGTACTTC	CASSLGLAGGPIYEQYF
TRBV7-9	.	TRBJ2-5	TRBD1	TGTGCCAGCAGTTCAGACAGGGGGCAAGAGACCCAGTACTTC	CASSSDRGQETQYF
TRBV7-8	.	TRBJ2-7	.	TGTGCCAGCAGGGAAGGGAGACTCTACGAGCAGTACTTC	CASREGRLYEQYF
TRBV9	once	TRBJ1-2	.	TGTGCCAGCAGCGTAGAGACCCTAGAGGGCTACACCTTC	CASSVETLEGYTF
TRBV7-8	.	TRBJ1-5	.	TGTGCCAGCAGCCCGGGGACTGCGTATCAGCCCCAGCATTTT	CASSPGTAYQPQHF
TRBV6-6	.	TRBJ1-3	.	TGTGCCAGCAGTTACTCCGAACATATCAGGGGAAACACCATATATTTT	CASSYSEHIRGNTIYF
TRBV29-1	few	TRBJ2-7	.	TGCAGCGTTGGACAGTCCCACGAGGAGCAGTACTTC	CSVGQSHEEQYF
TRBV19	.	TRBJ2-1	TRBD1	TGTGCCAGTAGTATAGTAGGTAGGGGGCTCACCAATGAGCAGTTCTTC	CASSIVGRGLTNEQFF
TRBV5-6	.	TRBJ2-7	.	TGTGCCAGCAGCTTTAGGGGTTTCGGCGAGCAGTACTTC	CASSFRGFGEQYF
TRBV7-2	.	TRBJ1-2	TRBD1	TGTGCCAGCAGCCAGGACAGGGAGGCATACTATGGCTACACCTTC	CASSQDREAYYGYTF
TRBV7-3	.	TRBJ2-3	TRBD2	TGTGCCAGCAGATTTAGCGGGGGGGCCGATCCCCTTCCGCAGTATTTT	CASRFSGGADPLPQYF
TRBV9	few	TRBJ1-4	TRBD1	TGTGCCAGCAGCATAGGGGGCTCTAATGAAAAACTGTTTTTT	CASSIGGSNEKLFF
TRBV29-1	few	TRBJ1-4	.	TGCAGCGTCCTGGGGGACACCTCCGAAAAACTGTTTTTT	CSVLGDTSEKLFF
TRBV5-6	few	TRBJ2-5	.	TGTGCCAGCAGCTTGATAACTGCAACAGAGACCCAGTACTTC	CASSLITATETQYF
TRBV19	.	TRBJ2-3	TRBD1	TGTGCCAGTCGGACAGGGGTGAGCACAGATACGCAGTATTTT	CASRTGVSTDTQYF
TRBV19	.	TRBJ1-5	.	TGTGCCAGTACTAGGGACAACAATCAGCCCCAGCATTTT	CASTRDNNQPQHF
TRBV7-3	.	TRBJ2-3	TRBD2	TGTGCCAGCAGCTGGGATAGCGGGGGGGCTTCAGATACGCAGTATTTT	CASSWDSGGASDTQYF
TRBV6-1	few	TRBJ1-1	.	TGTGCCAGCAGTGAAGCGCTGGGGCGGACACTGAACACTGAAGCTTTCTTT	CASSEALGRTLNTEAFF
TRBV9	.	TRBJ1-2	TRBD1	TGTGCCAGCAGCGTAGGGGGGACAGACTATGGCTACACCTTC	CASSVGGTDYGYTF
TRBV19	.	TRBJ1-4	.	TGTGCCAGTAGTTCACTACAGGCCTCGCTGGGTGAAAAACTGTTTTTT	CASSSLQASLGEKLFF
TRBV19	once	TRBJ2-5	.	TGTGCCAGTAGTACCGGGTCACAAGAGACCCAGTACTTC	CASSTGSQETQYF
TRBV2	few	TRBJ2-1	TRBD2	TGTGCCAGCAGTAACCTAGCGGGGGCGGGGGAGCAGTTCTTC	CASSNLAGAGEQFF
TRBV9	.	TRBJ2-2	.	TGTGCCAGCAGCGTTACGGGGAACACCGGGGAGCTGTTTTTT	CASSVTGNTGELFF
TRBV30	few	TRBJ1-1	.	TGTGCCTGGAGTGTCGGGCAGGAGGCCGAAGCTTTCTTT	CAWSVGQEAEAFF
TRBV5-6	.	TRBJ2-3	TRBD2	TGTGCCAGCAGCTTGGAGCCTAGCGGATCCACAGATACGCGGTATTTT	CASSLEPSGSTDTRYF
TRBV4-1	.	TRBJ2-1	TRBD2	TGCGCCAGCAGCCCACCGGGACTAGCGAATCATTGGTACAATGAGCAGTTCTTC	CASSPPGLANHWYNEQFF
TRBV27	.	TRBJ2-7	.	TGTGCCAGCAGTTTAAGGGGGGGCGAGCAGTACTTC	CASSLRGGEQYF
TRBV6-5	.	TRBJ1-2	TRBD1	TGTGCCAGCAGTGAACAACGGACAGGGGGTATCGCCTTC	CASSEQRTGGIAF
TRBV7-3	.	TRBJ1-1	.	TGTGCCAGCAGCCCAGTAGTGGGGGGGCCCGCTTTCTTT	CASSPVVGGPAFF
TRBV7-3	once	TRBJ2-5	.	TGTGCCAGCAGCCCCAGAGGAGGTAACCAAGAGACCCAGTACTTC	CASSPRGGNQETQYF
TRBV7-3	.	TRBJ1-5	TRBD1	TGTGCCAGCAGCTACACAGGGGGCGAACTTTATAGCAATCAGCCCCAGCATTTT	CASSYTGGELYSNQPQHF
TRBV19	once	TRBJ2-7	.	TGTGCCAGTAGTATGGCCGACGAGCAGTACTTC	CASSMADEQYF
TRBV5-1	.	TRBJ2-1	TRBD2	TGCGCCAGCAGCTTGGAGGTGACTAGCGGGGCGGGTGAGCAGTTCTTC	CASSLEVTSGAGEQFF
TRBV15	.	TRBJ2-5	TRBD2	TGTGCCACCAGCAGAGTAGCGGGGGGCTCGGAGACCCAGTACTTC	CATSRVAGGSETQYF
TRBV6-6	.	TRBJ1-1	.	TGTGCCAGCAGTTACTCGCCTGCGTTGAACACTGAAGCTTTCTTT	CASSYSPALNTEAFF
TRBV6-1	once	TRBJ1-5	.	TGTGCCAGTACCTCCGGGGGGTCGGTTCAGCCCCAGCATTTT	CASTSGGSVQPQHF
TRBV4-1	few	TRBJ2-1	TRBD2	TGCGCCAGCAGCCAGCGACTAGCGGGGGAACCAACCTACAATGAGCAGTTCTTC	CASSQRLAGEPTYNEQFF
TRBV6-5	.	TRBJ1-2	.	TGTGCCAGCACACTACCGGGACAAATCTATGGCTACACCTTC	CASTLPGQIYGYTF